A single count supports the clone carrying this T cell receptor (beta chain). The sample belongs to a study of T cell changes during pregnancy in multiple sclerosis. Germline CDR1 is SGDLS and CDR2 is YYNGEE. The CDR3 contains 15 residues. V lost 0 bases and J 2 bases, leaving 12 bases between the germline ends. The table came from immunoSEQ multiplex PCR; TCRdb's copy has only in-frame clones and leaves some out. The sample records some 41,000 clones, 89% being singletons. This clonotype was obtained from a female donor with multiple sclerosis, enrolled in a pregnancy study. This rearrangement joins TRBV9 to TRBJ2-7, with D tentatively TRBD1 (5 bases). The source was CD4+ T cells from peripheral blood mononuclear cells, collected in the first trimester of pregnancy. This CDR3 is CASSVGVDNAYEQYF. As DNA, the CDR3 is TGTGCCAGCAGCGTAGGAGTGGACAACGCCTACGAGCAGTACTTC.